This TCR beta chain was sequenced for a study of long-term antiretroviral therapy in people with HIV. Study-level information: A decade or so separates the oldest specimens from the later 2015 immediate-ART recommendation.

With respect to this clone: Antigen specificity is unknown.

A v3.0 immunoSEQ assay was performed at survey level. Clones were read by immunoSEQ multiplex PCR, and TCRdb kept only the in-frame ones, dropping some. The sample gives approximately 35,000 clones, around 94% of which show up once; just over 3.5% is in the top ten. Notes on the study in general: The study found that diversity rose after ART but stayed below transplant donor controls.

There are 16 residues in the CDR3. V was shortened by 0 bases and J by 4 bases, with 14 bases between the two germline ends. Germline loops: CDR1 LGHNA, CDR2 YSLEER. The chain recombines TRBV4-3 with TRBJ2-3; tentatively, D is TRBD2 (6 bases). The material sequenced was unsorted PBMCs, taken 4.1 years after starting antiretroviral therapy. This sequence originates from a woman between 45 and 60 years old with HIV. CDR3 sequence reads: CASSQEGGSGADTQYF. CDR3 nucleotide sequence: TGCGCCAGCAGCCAAGAAGGAGGGTCCGGGGCAGATACGCAGTATTTT.